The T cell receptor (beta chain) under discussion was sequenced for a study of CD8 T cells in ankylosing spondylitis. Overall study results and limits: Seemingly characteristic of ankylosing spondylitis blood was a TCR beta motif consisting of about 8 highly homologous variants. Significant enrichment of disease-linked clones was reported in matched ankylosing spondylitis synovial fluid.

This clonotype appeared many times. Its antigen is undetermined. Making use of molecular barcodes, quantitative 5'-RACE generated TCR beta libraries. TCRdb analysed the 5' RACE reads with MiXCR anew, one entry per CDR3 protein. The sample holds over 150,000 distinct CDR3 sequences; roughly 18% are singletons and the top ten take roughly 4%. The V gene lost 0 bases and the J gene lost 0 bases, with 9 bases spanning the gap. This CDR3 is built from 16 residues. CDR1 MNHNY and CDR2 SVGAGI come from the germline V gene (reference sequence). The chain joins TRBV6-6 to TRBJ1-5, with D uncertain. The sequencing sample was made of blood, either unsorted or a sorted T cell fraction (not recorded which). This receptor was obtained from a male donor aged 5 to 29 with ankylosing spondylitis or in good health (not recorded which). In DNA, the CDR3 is TGTGCCAGCAGTTACTCCCACACCTTTAGCAATCAGCCCCAGCATTTT. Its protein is CASSYSHTFSNQPQHF.